This is a list of T cell receptor beta chains from one sample in a study of a mutant IDH1 vaccine in newly diagnosed glioma. Antigens of these TCRs are unknown. Produced via immunoSEQ multiplex PCR; TCRdb's table is partial and in-frame only. The sample includes 50,000 to 70,000 clones, 74% of them seen just once. Sequencing used PBMCs, obtained from a glioma patient whose treatment included an IDH1 peptide vaccine. The receptors here all came from a man aged 50-59 years with glioma. CDR3s include the opening cysteine and the closing phenylalanine or tryptophan. The D gene is left open where the match is weak. Clone size is shown for a subset of rows, as once, few, many or a class of expanded clone.

TRBJ1-4 few TRBV27 NA CASSFLSLRAEKLFF TGTGCCAGCAGTTTCTTGAGTCTCCGGGCTGAAAAACTGTTTTTT
TRBJ1-1 NA TRBV19 NA CASIGWNTEAFF TGTGCCAGTATAGGCTGGAACACTGAAGCTTTCTTT
TRBJ1-5 NA TRBV18 TRBD1 CASSRQGGQPQHF TGTGCCAGCTCACGACAGGGGGGTCAGCCCCAGCATTTT
TRBJ2-5 NA TRBV2 NA CASSAEMFGETQYF TGTGCCAGCAGTGCTGAGATGTTCGGAGAGACCCAGTACTTC
TRBJ2-7 NA TRBV30 NA CAWSFGQQQYF TGTGCCTGGAGTTTTGGACAACAGCAGTACTTC
TRBJ2-5 NA TRBV7-9 NA CASRQVSSGFQETQYF TGTGCCAGCAGGCAGGTTAGCTCAGGATTCCAAGAGACCCAGTACTTC
TRBJ1-5 NA TRBV4-1 TRBD1 CASSQAPAGGHQPQHF TGCGCCAGCAGCCAAGCGCCGGCAGGGGGCCATCAGCCCCAGCATTTT
TRBJ1-2 few TRBV19 TRBD1 CASRQPGQGAYGYTF TGTGCCAGTAGGCAGCCGGGACAGGGGGCATATGGCTACACCTTC
TRBJ2-7 NA TRBV30 TRBD1 CAWGAGTGIEEQYF TGTGCCTGGGGTGCCGGGACAGGGATTGAGGAGCAGTACTTC
TRBJ2-5 NA TRBV7-2 NA CASSLGGRREETQYF TGTGCCAGCAGCTTAGGCGGGCGACGAGAAGAGACCCAGTACTTC
TRBJ2-1 NA TRBV9 NA CASSGNEQFF TGTGCCAGCTCCGGAAATGAGCAGTTCTTC
TRBJ2-1 NA TRBV10-3 NA CAINKDTDDEQFF TGTGCCATCAATAAGGACACTGACGATGAGCAGTTCTTC
TRBJ1-1 NA TRBV6-1 NA CASSALRAENTEAFF TGTGCCAGCAGTGCCCTGAGGGCCGAGAACACTGAAGCTTTCTTT
TRBJ2-3 NA TRBV5-6 NA CASSLSTTQYF TGTGCCAGCAGCTTGTCGACAACGCAGTATTTT
TRBJ1-4 NA TRBV18 NA CASSPGRTNEKLFF TGTGCCAGCTCACCGGGGCGGACTAATGAAAAACTGTTTTTT
TRBJ2-6 NA TRBV7-2 TRBD1 CASSHTGAGANVLTF TGTGCCAGCAGTCATACAGGGGCTGGGGCCAACGTCCTGACTTTC
TRBJ2-1 once TRBV2 TRBD2 CASSGRGNYNEQFF TGTGCCAGCAGCGGGCGGGGGAACTACAATGAGCAGTTCTTC
TRBJ1-4 NA TRBV25-1 NA CASSELIDPGEKLFF TGTGCCAGCAGTGAATTGATTGATCCCGGGGAAAAACTGTTTTTT
TRBJ1-2 NA TRBV5-1 NA CASSRAAERYGYTF TGCGCCAGCAGCAGGGCGGCGGAGCGATATGGCTACACCTTC
TRBJ1-6 once TRBV5-4 NA CASSFGRGVNSPLHF TGTGCCAGCAGTTTTGGTAGGGGGGTTAATTCACCCCTCCACTTT
TRBJ1-1 NA TRBV6-1 NA CASSEARREAFF TGTGCCAGCAGTGAAGCGCGACGCGAAGCTTTCTTT
TRBJ1-3 NA TRBV7-2 TRBD1 CASSPRQGPGNTIYF TGTGCCAGCAGCCCCCGACAGGGGCCAGGAAACACCATATATTTT
TRBJ2-2 NA TRBV12-5 NA CASSDSRPITGELFF TGTGCTAGTTCAGACAGTCGTCCGATCACCGGGGAGCTGTTTTTT
TRBJ2-7 NA TRBV6-1 TRBD1 CASSGTGTGAYEQYF TGTGCCAGCAGTGGGACCGGGACAGGGGCCTACGAGCAGTACTTC
TRBJ1-1 NA TRBV5-5 NA CASSLWVNTEAFF TGTGCCAGCAGCCTCTGGGTGAACACTGAAGCTTTCTTT
TRBJ2-7 NA TRBV27 TRBD2 CASSGEGSYEQYF TGTGCCAGCTCTGGGGAGGGCTCCTACGAGCAGTACTTC
TRBJ2-5 NA TRBV2 TRBD2 CASSRSGGQETQYF TGTGCCAGCAGTCGTAGCGGGGGCCAAGAGACCCAGTACTTC
TRBJ1-5 NA TRBV7-9 NA CASSFQNQPQHF TGTGCCAGCAGCTTCCAAAATCAGCCCCAGCATTTT
TRBJ1-2 many TRBV29-1 TRBD1 CSVTVGQGSGYTF TGCAGCGTTACCGTAGGACAGGGAAGCGGCTACACCTTC
TRBJ2-5 NA TRBV29-1 NA CSVEGLGETQYF TGCAGCGTTGAAGGTCTAGGAGAGACCCAGTACTTC
TRBJ2-5 once TRBV5-1 NA CASTSGTPSRGETQYF TGCGCCAGCACCTCCGGGACTCCAAGCCGTGGAGAGACCCAGTACTTC
TRBJ2-5 once TRBV10-3 TRBD2 CAISEVLETSGGQETQYF TGTGCCATCAGTGAAGTACTCGAGACTAGCGGGGGGCAAGAGACCCAGTACTTC
TRBJ1-4 NA TRBV19 NA CASSTLDSRKLFF TGTGCCAGTAGTACCCTGGACAGCCGGAAACTGTTTTTT
TRBJ2-1 NA TRBV5-8 NA CASSPPRVPYNEQFF TGTGCCAGCAGCCCTCCCCGGGTGCCCTACAATGAGCAGTTCTTC
TRBJ2-7 NA TRBV10-1 TRBD1 CASSEGTDYEQYF TGCGCCAGCAGTGAAGGGACAGACTACGAGCAGTACTTC
TRBJ2-7 NA TRBV4-3 NA CASSQEGLEEQYF TGCGCCAGCAGCCAAGAAGGGCTGGAGGAGCAGTACTTC
TRBJ1-1 NA TRBV5-1 NA CASSPDSNTEAFF TGCGCCAGCAGTCCAGACAGTAACACTGAAGCTTTCTTT
TRBJ2-3 NA TRBV4-2 NA CASSQDAPSTDTQYF TGTGCCAGCAGCCAAGATGCACCTAGCACAGATACGCAGTATTTT
TRBJ2-2 few TRBV4-2 TRBD2 CASSQEGLVTGELFF TGTGCCAGCAGCCAAGAGGGACTAGTCACCGGGGAGCTGTTTTTT
TRBJ1-5 NA TRBV6-5 NA CASSYLINQPQHF TGTGCCAGCAGTTACCTAATAAATCAGCCCCAGCATTTT
TRBJ1-4 few TRBV7-2 NA CASSLVLGRDEKLFF TGTGCCAGCAGCTTAGTTCTGGGTAGGGATGAAAAACTGTTTTTT
TRBJ2-3 once TRBV18 NA CASSPRTGSITDTQYF TGTGCCAGCTCACCCCGGACGGGTTCCATCACAGATACGCAGTATTTT
TRBJ2-1 few TRBV19 TRBD1 CASSAPGQGYNEQFF TGTGCCAGTAGTGCCCCGGGACAGGGTTACAATGAGCAGTTCTTC
TRBJ2-1 few TRBV19 NA CASSIGQVGGQFF TGTGCCAGTAGTATAGGCCAGGTGGGTGGGCAGTTCTTC
TRBJ2-5 NA TRBV5-1 TRBD1 CASWDSVEETQYF TGCGCCAGCTGGGACAGCGTTGAAGAGACCCAGTACTTC
TRBJ2-7 once TRBV6-1 NA CASSEGTAYEQYF TGTGCCAGCAGTGAAGGGACAGCCTACGAGCAGTACTTC
TRBJ1-5 NA TRBV2 TRBD1 CASSASTGGNQPQHF TGTGCCAGCAGTGCGTCGACAGGGGGCAATCAGCCCCAGCATTTT
TRBJ2-1 NA TRBV7-9 NA CASSFAGSNEQFF TGTGCCAGCAGCTTTGCCGGATCCAATGAGCAGTTCTTC
TRBJ1-1 NA TRBV6-5 NA CASRLRQGNTEAFF TGTGCCAGCAGACTAAGGCAGGGAAACACTGAAGCTTTCTTT
TRBJ2-1 NA TRBV30 TRBD2 CAWTAGGAYNEQFF TGTGCCTGGACGGCGGGGGGCGCCTACAATGAGCAGTTCTTC
TRBJ2-7 many TRBV6-1 NA CASSPSYEQYF TGTGCCAGCAGCCCCTCCTACGAGCAGTACTTC
TRBJ2-1 NA TRBV4-1 TRBD2 CASSQVQRGYNEQFF TGCGCCAGCAGCCAAGTGCAGCGGGGGTACAATGAGCAGTTCTTC
TRBJ2-4 NA TRBV4-2 TRBD1 CASSPLSQGARTYIQYF TGTGCCAGCAGCCCCCTTTCACAGGGGGCGAGGACGTACATTCAGTACTTC